This is a list of T cell receptor beta chains from one sample in a study of Ad26.COV2.S vaccination and SARS-CoV-2 variants. Clones were sequenced by immunoSEQ multiplex PCR, and TCRdb holds only the in-frame ones, with some missing. The sample lists about 450,000 clones; 89% were seen once. The sequenced sample was peripheral blood, obtained in a trial of Ad26.COV2.S vaccine versus placebo. These receptors were taken from a person aged 18 to 65 who received the Ad26.COV2.S COVID-19 vaccine or a placebo. Each CDR3 is given with its conserved first and last residue. Fields, in order: J gene, V gene, CDR3 protein.

>TRBJ1-3|TRBV5-1
CASRISGARGPIYF
>TRBJ2-1|TRBV6-2/TRBV6-3
CASSQGLAVPRQFF
>TRBJ1-4|TRBV18
CASSPGTLNEKLFF
>TRBJ1-2|TRBV12-3/TRBV12-4
CASKTGSYYGYTF
>TRBJ1-5|TRBV6-2/TRBV6-3
CASSYLRQVFNQPQHF
>TRBJ2-1|TRBV5-1
CASSLGGDPFSGQFF
>TRBJ1-4|TRBV6-2/TRBV6-3
CASSLEGQGRKVCEKLFF
>TRBJ2-2|TRBV2
CASSLAGVNTGELFF
>TRBJ2-4|TRBV4-3
CASSQDPLGLAKNIQYF
>TRBJ1-1|TRBV4-2
CASSQAGWPGVAFF
>TRBJ2-1|TRBV4-2
CASSQVSGGFQNEQFF
>TRBJ2-6|TRBV4-1
CASSQVSGANVLTF
>TRBJ2-3|TRBV4-3
CASSPRGVGAGTDTQYF
>TRBJ1-1|TRBV6-5
CASSTGGTEAFF
>TRBJ2-3|TRBV19
CASSMDSYTDTQYF
>TRBJ1-3|TRBV9
CASSGITGNTIYF
>TRBJ2-7|TRBV5-1
CASSGGRISYEQYF
>TRBJ1-2|TRBV19
CASSEQANYGYTF
>TRBJ2-1|TRBV5-1
CASIKGGETYNEQFF
>TRBJ2-3|TRBV18
CASSPTMTGTGSTDTQYF
>TRBJ2-7|TRBV3-1/TRBV3-2
CASSQTVVPYEQYF
>TRBJ2-3|TRBV10-3
CAISSRLAGEGPADTQYF
>TRBJ2-7|TRBV11-3
CASSFNRGDEQYF
>TRBJ2-6|TRBV5-6
CASSSARASGANVLTF
>TRBJ1-1|TRBV4-3
CASSQDWIRGIAEAFF
>TRBJ2-3|TRBV7-9
CASSFFSTDTQYF
>TRBJ1-4|TRBV11-2
CASSHLGPEKLFF
>TRBJ1-1|TRBV27
CASSLLGRESTEAFF
>TRBJ1-4|TRBV6-5
CASSSGGDGNEKLFF
>TRBJ2-7|TRBV29-1
CSVGSSHEQYF
>TRBJ2-7|TRBV9
CASSARTSREHEQYF